Below, one TCR beta chain is given with its context. What it recognizes is unknown. Reverse transcribing all isolated RNA meant expressed TCRB transcripts were sequenced. Method: immunoSEQ multiplex PCR; TCRdb's copy keeps in-frame clones and lacks some. The sample has roughly 230,000 clones; roughly 11% are singletons. This sample was taken from a study of beta chain features in type 1 diabetes. CD45RO/CCR7/CD25/CD127/CD95/CD27 separated CD4+ naive, central memory, regulatory and stem cell-like memory cells by sorting. In all sorted populations, purity surpassed 95%. Per germline, CDR1 MNHEY and CDR2 SVGAGI. The V and J ends lost 3 bases and 4 bases, in that order; junction bases with no gene match: 8. This CDR3 is built from 15 residues. Study-level results: Across patients, naive, central memory and Treg TCRB repertoires exhibited apparently greater similarity than was observed across healthy donors. More deletions and fewer insertions at VDJ junctions were found in patients with type 1 diabetes. Patients with Type 1 diabetes showed moderately but significantly shorter TCRB CDR3s in all four CD4+ subsets.

Sequenced material: naive CD4+ T cells from blood. The chain employs TRBV6-5 and TRBJ1-2, with 7 bases lining up with TRBD1. This clonotype was obtained from a man aged 30 to 39 with type 1 diabetes. CDR3 sequence: CASSYLDRLSYGYTF. The DNA for the CDR3 is TGTGCCAGCAGTTATCTGGACAGGCTAAGCTATGGCTACACCTTC.